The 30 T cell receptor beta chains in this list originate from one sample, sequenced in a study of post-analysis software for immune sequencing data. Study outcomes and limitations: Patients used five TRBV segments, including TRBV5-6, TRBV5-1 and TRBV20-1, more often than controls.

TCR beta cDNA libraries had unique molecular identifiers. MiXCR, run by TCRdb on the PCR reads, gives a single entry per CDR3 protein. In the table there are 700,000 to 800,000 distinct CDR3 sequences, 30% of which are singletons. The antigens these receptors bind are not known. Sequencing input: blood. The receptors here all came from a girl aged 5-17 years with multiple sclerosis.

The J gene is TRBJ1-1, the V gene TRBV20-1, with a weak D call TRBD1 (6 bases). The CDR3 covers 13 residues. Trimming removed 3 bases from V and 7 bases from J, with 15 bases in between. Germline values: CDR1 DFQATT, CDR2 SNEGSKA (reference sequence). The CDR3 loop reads CSARMTGRNEAFF. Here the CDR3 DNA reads TGCAGTGCTAGGATGACAGGCAGAAATGAAGCTTTCTTT.

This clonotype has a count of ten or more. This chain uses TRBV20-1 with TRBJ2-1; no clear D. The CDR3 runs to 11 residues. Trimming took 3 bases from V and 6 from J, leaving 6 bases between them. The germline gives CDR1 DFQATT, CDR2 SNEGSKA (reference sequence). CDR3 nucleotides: TGCAGTGCTAGGGGCGTCAATGAGCAGTTCTTC. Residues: CSARGVNEQFF.

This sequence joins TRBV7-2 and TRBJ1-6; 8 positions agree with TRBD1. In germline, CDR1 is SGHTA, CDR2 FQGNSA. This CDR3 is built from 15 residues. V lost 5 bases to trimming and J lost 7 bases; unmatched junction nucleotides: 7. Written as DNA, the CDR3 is TGTGCCAGCAGCGCGACAGGGGAAGGGAATTCACCCCTCCACTTT. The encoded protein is CASSATGEGNSPLHF.

The CDR3 DNA follows: TGTGCCAGCAGCCCGGCTAGCGGAGGTTACGAGCAGTACTTC. As protein: CASSPASGGYEQYF. The V call is TRBV6-5, the J call TRBJ2-7, with 7 nucleotides matching TRBD2. CDR3 size: 14 residues. In germline, CDR1 is MNHEY, CDR2 SVGAGI. The junction had 9 bases not matched to a gene; V was cut back by 6 bases and J by 4 bases.

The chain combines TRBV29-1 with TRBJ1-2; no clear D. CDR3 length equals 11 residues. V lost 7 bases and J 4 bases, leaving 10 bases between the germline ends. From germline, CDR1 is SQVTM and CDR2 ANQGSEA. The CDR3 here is CSAGSLYGYTF. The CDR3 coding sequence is TGCAGCGCCGGGTCCCTCTATGGCTACACCTTC.

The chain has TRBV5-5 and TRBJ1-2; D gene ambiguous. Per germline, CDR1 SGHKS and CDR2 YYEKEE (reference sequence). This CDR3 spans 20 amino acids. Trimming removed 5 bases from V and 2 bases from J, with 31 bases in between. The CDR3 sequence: CASSPGDLFSGYLGNYGYTF. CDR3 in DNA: TGTGCCAGCAGTCCCGGAGATCTATTTTCCGGGTATCTGGGAAACTATGGCTACACCTTC.

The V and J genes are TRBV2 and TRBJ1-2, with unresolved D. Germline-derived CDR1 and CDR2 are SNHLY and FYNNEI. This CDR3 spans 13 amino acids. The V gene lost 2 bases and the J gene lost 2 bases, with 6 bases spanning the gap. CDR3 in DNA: TGTGCCAGCAGTGAATCAGCGAACTATGGCTACACCTTC. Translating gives CASSESANYGYTF.

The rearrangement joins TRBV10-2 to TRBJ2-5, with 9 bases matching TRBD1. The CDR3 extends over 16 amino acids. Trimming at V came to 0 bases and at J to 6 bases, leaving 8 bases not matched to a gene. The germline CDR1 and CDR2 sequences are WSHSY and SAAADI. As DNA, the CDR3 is TGCGCCAGCAGTGAGTCGTGGACAGGGGATCGGAAGACCCAGTACTTC. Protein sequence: CASSESWTGDRKTQYF.

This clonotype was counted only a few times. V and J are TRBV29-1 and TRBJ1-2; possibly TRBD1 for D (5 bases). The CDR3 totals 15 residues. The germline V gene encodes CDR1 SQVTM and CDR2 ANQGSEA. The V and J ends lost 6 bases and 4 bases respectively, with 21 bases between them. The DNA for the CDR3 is TGCAGCGTCGGGGCGACAAGGGCTCGGGGCTATGGCTACACCTTC. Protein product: CSVGATRARGYGYTF.

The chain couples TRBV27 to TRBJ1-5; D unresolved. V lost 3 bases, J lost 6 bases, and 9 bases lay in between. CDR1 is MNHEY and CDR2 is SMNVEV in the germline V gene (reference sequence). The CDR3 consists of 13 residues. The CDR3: CASSLSVGQPQHF. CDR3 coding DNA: TGTGCCAGCAGTTTGTCAGTAGGTCAGCCCCAGCATTTT.

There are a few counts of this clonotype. Here the CDR3 DNA reads TGTGCCAGCAGTTTTAGGACAGAAGAATGGACCATCAGTAGCAATCAGCCCCAGCATTTT. Protein sequence: CASSFRTEEWTISSNQPQHF. The V gene is TRBV6-2 or TRBV6-3, the J gene TRBJ1-5; possibly TRBD1 for D (6 bases). CDR3 length: 20 amino acids. The germline V gene encodes CDR1 MNHEY and CDR2 SVGEGT. The germline V and J ends were trimmed by 4 bases and 0 bases, with 25 bases remaining between them.

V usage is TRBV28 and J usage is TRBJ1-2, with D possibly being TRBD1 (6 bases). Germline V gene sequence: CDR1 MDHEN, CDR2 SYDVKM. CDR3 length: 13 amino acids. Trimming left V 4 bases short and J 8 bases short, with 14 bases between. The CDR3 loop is CASSSQGGKGYTF. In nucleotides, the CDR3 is TGTGCCAGCAGTTCACAGGGTGGCAAGGGCTACACCTTC.

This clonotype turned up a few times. The CDR3 nucleotides read TGTGCCAGCAGCTCAGCCTACAGGGTCGCGAAGGTCGAGCAGTACTTC. As protein: CASSSAYRVAKVEQYF. V usage is TRBV6-1 and J usage is TRBJ2-7; D is possibly TRBD1 (6 bases). The CDR3 extends over 16 amino acids. The V gene lost 6 bases and the J gene lost 6 bases, with 24 bases spanning the gap. CDR1 is MNHNS and CDR2 is SASEGT in the germline V gene.

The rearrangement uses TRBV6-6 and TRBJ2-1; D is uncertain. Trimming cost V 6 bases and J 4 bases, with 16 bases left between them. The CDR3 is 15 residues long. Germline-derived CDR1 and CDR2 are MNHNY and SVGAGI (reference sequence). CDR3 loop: CASSRPVGAYNEQFF. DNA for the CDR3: TGTGCCAGCAGCCGACCAGTGGGCGCGTACAATGAGCAGTTCTTC.

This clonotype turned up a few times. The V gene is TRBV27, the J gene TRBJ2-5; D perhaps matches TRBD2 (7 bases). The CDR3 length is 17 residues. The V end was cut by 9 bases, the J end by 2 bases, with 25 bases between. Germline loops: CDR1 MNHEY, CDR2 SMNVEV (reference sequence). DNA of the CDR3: TGTGCCAGTGGGATGGGGGGGCTAGGAGCTAATCAAGAGACCCAGTACTTC. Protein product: CASGMGGLGANQETQYF.

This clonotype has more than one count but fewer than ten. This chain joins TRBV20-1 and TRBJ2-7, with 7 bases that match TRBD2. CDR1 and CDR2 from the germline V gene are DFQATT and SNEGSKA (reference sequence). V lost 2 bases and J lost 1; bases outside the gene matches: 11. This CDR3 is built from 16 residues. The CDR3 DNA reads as TGCAGTGCTAGACCTCCTTGGGCTAGCGGATCCTACGAGCAGTACTTC. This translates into CSARPPWASGSYEQYF.

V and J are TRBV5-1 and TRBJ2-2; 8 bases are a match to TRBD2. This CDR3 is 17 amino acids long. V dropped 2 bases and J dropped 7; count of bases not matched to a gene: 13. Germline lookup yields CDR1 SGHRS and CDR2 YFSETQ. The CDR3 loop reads CASSLGEGAGAFGELFF. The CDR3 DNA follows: TGCGCCAGCAGCTTAGGAGAGGGAGCGGGGGCCTTCGGGGAGCTGTTTTTT.

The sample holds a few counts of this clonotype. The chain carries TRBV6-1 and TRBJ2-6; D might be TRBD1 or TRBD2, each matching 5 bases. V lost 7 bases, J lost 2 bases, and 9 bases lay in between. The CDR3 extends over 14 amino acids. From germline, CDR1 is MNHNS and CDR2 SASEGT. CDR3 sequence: CASIRGPGANVLTF. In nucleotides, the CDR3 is TGTGCCAGCATCCGGGGCCCTGGGGCCAACGTCCTGACTTTC.

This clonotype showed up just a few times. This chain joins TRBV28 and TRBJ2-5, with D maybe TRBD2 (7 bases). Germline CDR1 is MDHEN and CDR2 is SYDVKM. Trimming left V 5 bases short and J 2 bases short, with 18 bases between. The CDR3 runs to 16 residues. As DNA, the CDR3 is TGTGCCAGCAGTCCAATCAGTAGGGGGGGACAAGAGACCCAGTACTTC. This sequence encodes CASSPISRGGQETQYF. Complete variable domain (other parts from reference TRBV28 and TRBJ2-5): DVKVTQSSRYLVKRTGEKVFLECVQDMDHENMFWYRQDPGLGLRLIYFSYDVKMKEKGDIPEGYSVSREKKERFSLILESASTNQTSMYLCASSPISRGGQETQYFGPGTRLLVL.

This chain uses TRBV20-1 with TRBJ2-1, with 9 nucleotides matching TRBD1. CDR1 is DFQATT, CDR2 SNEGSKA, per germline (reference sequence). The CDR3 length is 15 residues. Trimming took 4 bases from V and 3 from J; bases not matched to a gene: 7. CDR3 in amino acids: CSAIPGQGSYNEQFF. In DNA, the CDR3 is TGCAGTGCTATCCCGGGACAGGGTAGCTACAATGAGCAGTTCTTC.

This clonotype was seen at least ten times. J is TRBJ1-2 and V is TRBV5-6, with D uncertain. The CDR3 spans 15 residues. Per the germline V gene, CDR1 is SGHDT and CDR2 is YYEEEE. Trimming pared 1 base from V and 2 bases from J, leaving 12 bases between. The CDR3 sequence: CASSLSQFSNYGYTF. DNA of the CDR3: TGTGCCAGCAGCTTGAGTCAGTTCTCCAACTATGGCTACACCTTC.

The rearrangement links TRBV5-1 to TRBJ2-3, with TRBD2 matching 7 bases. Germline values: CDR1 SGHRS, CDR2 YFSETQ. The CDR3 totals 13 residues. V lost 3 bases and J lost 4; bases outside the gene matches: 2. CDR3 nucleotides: TGCGCCAGCAGCTGGACTAGTCCAGATACGCAGTATTTT. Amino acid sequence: CASSWTSPDTQYF.

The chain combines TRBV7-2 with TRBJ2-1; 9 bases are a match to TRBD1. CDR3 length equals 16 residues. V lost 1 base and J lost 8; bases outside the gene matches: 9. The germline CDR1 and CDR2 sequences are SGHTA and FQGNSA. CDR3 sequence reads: CASSLVYLGQGDEQFF. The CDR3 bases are TGTGCCAGCAGCTTAGTGTACTTGGGACAGGGCGATGAGCAGTTCTTC.

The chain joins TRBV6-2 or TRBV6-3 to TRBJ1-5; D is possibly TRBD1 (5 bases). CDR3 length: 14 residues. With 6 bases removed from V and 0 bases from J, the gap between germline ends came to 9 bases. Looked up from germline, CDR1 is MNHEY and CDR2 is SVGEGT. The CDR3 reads CASRGALSNQPQHF. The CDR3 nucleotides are TGTGCCAGCAGAGGGGCTCTTAGCAATCAGCCCCAGCATTTT.

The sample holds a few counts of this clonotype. The CDR3 loop reads CSARPIAGRPNTGELFF. The CDR3 DNA reads TGCAGTGCTAGACCTATAGCGGGGCGACCGAACACCGGGGAGCTGTTTTTT. The chain has TRBV20-1 and TRBJ2-2; 8 bases are a match to TRBD2. This CDR3 is built from 17 residues. Trimming cost V 2 bases and J 0 bases; bases outside gene matches: 8. CDR1 and CDR2 from the germline V gene are DFQATT and SNEGSKA (reference sequence).

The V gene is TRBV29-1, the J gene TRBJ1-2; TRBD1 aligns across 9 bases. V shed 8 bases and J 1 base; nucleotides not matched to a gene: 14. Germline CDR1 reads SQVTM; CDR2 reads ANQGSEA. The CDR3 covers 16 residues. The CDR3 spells CSTRRDRDWVNYGYTF. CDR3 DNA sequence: TGCAGCACTCGCCGGGACAGGGACTGGGTTAACTATGGCTACACCTTC. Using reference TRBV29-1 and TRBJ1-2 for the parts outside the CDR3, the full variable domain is SAVISQKPSRDICQRGTSLTIQCQVDSQVTMMFWYRQQPGQSLTLIATANQGSEATYESGFVIDKFPISRPNLTFSTLTVSNMSPEDSSIYLCSTRRDRDWVNYGYTFGSGTRLTVV.

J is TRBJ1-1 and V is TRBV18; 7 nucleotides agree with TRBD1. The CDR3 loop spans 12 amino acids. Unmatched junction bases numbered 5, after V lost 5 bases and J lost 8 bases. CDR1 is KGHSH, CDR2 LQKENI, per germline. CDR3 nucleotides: TGTGCCAGCTCAAAAGACAGGGAGGAAGCTTTCTTT. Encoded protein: CASSKDREEAFF.

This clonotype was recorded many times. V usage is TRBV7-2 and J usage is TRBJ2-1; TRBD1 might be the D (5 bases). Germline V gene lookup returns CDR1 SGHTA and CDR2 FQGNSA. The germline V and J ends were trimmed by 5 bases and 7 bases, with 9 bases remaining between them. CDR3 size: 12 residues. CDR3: CASSRAGNEQFF. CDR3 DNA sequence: TGTGCCAGCAGCAGAGCAGGGAATGAGCAGTTCTTC.

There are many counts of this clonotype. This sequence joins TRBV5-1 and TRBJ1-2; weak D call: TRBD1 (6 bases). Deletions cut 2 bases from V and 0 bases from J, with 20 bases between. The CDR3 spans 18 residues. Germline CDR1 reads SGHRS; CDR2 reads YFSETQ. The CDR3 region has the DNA TGCGCCAGCAGCTTCCTACAGGGCCAGGGAAGATCTAACTATGGCTACACCTTC. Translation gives CASSFLQGQGRSNYGYTF. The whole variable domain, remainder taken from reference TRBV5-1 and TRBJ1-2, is KAGVTQTPRYLIKTRGQQVTLSCSPISGHRSVSWYQQTPGQGLQFLFEYFSETQRNKGNFPGRFSGRQFSNSRSEMNVSTLELGDSALYLCASSFLQGQGRSNYGYTFGSGTRLTVV.

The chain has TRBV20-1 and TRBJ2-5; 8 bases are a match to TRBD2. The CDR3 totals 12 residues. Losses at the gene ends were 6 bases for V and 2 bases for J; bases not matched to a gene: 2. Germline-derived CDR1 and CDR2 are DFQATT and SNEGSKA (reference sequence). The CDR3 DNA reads TGCAGTGCCCCTAGCGGGCAAGAGACCCAGTACTTC. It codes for CSAPSGQETQYF.